A selection of T cell receptor beta chains follows, all from one sample in a study of CD8+CD57+ T cells in acquired aplastic anemia. TCRdb re-called the reads with MiXCR, one entry per CDR3 protein. Among hundreds of thousands of distinct CDR3 sequences listed, under 80% were seen once. Input material: sorted CD4+, CD8+, or CD8+CD57+ T cells (not recorded which) from PBMCs. The origin of the receptors is a human donor in good health, serving as a control. Each CDR3 is given with its conserved first and last residue. D genes are given only for firm matches. The listing skips clone size in some rows; elsewhere it reads once, few, many or a size class.

D	size	V	J	DNA	CDR3
.	.	TRBV20-1	TRBJ1-1	TGCAGCGTTATTGACAGCGGATTGACTGAAGCTTTCTTT	CSVIDSGLTEAFF
.	.	TRBV20-1	TRBJ1-6	TGCAGTGCTACGAACAGCCTCCACTTT	CSATNSLHF
TRBD1	.	TRBV10-1	TRBJ1-2	TGCGCCAGCAGCGCGACAGGGTCTCGTGGCTACACCTTC	CASSATGSRGYTF
.	many	TRBV3-1	TRBJ1-1	TGTGCCAGCAGCCGGAAGTGGGGCACTGAAGCTTTCTTT	CASSRKWGTEAFF
.	many	TRBV10-3	TRBJ1-2	TGTGCCATCAGTGAGTACAGGGACTATGGCTACACCTTC	CAISEYRDYGYTF
.	few	TRBV30	TRBJ2-1	TGTGCCTGGGGGAAGGCATCACAGTTGGCTTCTTTGAATGAGCAGTTCTTC	CAWGKASQLASLNEQFF
.	many	TRBV6-2/TRBV6-3	TRBJ1-6	TGTGCCATCAACCGCAGGGGCTATAATTCACCCCTCCACTTT	CAINRRGYNSPLHF
TRBD1	.	TRBV18	TRBJ1-2	TGTGCCAGCTCACCAGGGGACAGGGGTAATGGCTACACCTTC	CASSPGDRGNGYTF
.	.	TRBV15	TRBJ1-6	TGTGCCACCAGCACCCCCCTGTCCGGTTCACCCCTCCACTTT	CATSTPLSGSPLHF
.	.	TRBV7-2	TRBJ1-2	TGTGCCAGCAGCTTCGGCGAGGACAGCAATGGCTACACCTTC	CASSFGEDSNGYTF
TRBD1	many	TRBV10-1	TRBJ2-5	TGCGCCAGCAGTTATCTCCGGGACAGGGGATTGGAGACCCAGTACTTC	CASSYLRDRGLETQYF
.	.	TRBV10-3	TRBJ2-1	TGTGCCATCAGTGACCCCGCAGGGAACGCCGCGCAGTTCTTC	CAISDPAGNAAQFF
.	.	TRBV5-1	TRBJ1-1	TGCGCCAGCAGCTTGGATCAGAGCGGGGCCACTGAAGCTTTCTTT	CASSLDQSGATEAFF
.	.	TRBV2	TRBJ2-7	TGTGCCAGCAGCCCAGCCGCGGGTAACTACGAGCAGTACTTC	CASSPAAGNYEQYF
.	.	TRBV19	TRBJ2-3	TGTGCCAGTAGTATCTTGGGGGGGCAAACAGGTACGCAGTATTTT	CASSILGGQTGTQYF
.	once	TRBV20-1	TRBJ2-1	TGCAGTGCTAGAGATCCCACCGGTAATAACAATGAGCAGTTCTTC	CSARDPTGNNNEQFF
TRBD2	once	TRBV20-1	TRBJ2-3	TGCAGTGCTCTTGGACTAGCGGGGGGGCCAACTGATACGCAGTATTTT	CSALGLAGGPTDTQYF
.	.	TRBV7-2	TRBJ1-2	TGTGCCAGCGGTCAGGGAACCAATGGCTACACCTTC	CASGQGTNGYTF
.	.	TRBV7-8	TRBJ1-2	.	CASSSASSGYTFGYTF
.	.	TRBV29-1	TRBJ1-1	TGTGGGAGCGATTCGCAGGCTTGTTACACTGAAGCTTTCTTT	CGSDSQACYTEAFF
TRBD1	.	TRBV19	TRBJ1-6	TGTGCCAGTAGTACGCCGACAGGGGCGCAATATAATTCACCCCTCCACTTT	CASSTPTGAQYNSPLHF
TRBD1	once	TRBV12-3/TRBV12-4	TRBJ2-5	TGTGCCAGCAGTTCAAGACAGGGAGAGACCCAGTACTTC	CASSSRQGETQYF
.	.	TRBV7-9	TRBJ1-6	TGTGCCAGCAGTGTAACGGAGTTGAATTCGCCACCCCCATTT	CASSVTELNSPPPF
.	.	TRBV9	TRBJ1-5	TGTGCCAGCAGCGTGGCACGGAGGGCGAATCAGCACCAGCATTTT	CASSVARRANQHQHF
.	many	TRBV6-1	TRBJ1-1	TGTGCCAGCAGCCCGACAGGGAACACTGAAGCTTTCTTT	CASSPTGNTEAFF
.	.	TRBV6-2/TRBV6-3	TRBJ1-5	TGTGCCAGCAGTGAAGCGGCAGGAAGCAATCAGCCCCAGCATTTT	CASSEAAGSNQPQHF
TRBD1	.	TRBV20-1	TRBJ1-1	TGCAGTGCTCCTCGGACAGGGGGAACGACTGAAGCTTTCTTT	CSAPRTGGTTEAFF